The next 2 T cell receptor beta chains were all read from a single sample in a study of PD-L1 blockade in urothelial cancer. Sequenced by immunoSEQ multiplex PCR; TCRdb stores in-frame clones only, minus some. The table records 65,000 to 90,000 clones, 84% of them present only once. This sample's time point: pretreatment peripheral blood. The sequences come from PBMCs, collected around atezolizumab (anti-PD-L1) treatment. These TCRs come from a woman aged 70-85 years with urothelial cancer.

The CDR3 loop is CASSLRLAGQETQYF. CDR3 in DNA: TGTGCCAGCAGCTTGAGGCTAGCGGGACAAGAGACCCAGTACTTC. The chain couples TRBV5-4 to TRBJ2-5, with 9 bases that match TRBD2. CDR1 is SGHNT and CDR2 is YYREEE in the germline V gene (reference sequence). This CDR3 contains 15 residues. V gave up 1 base and J gave up 2 bases; unmatched junction bases: 3.

The chain employs TRBV5-4 and TRBJ2-5, with TRBD2 matching over 12 bases. Germline lookup yields CDR1 SGHNT and CDR2 YYREEE (reference sequence). The CDR3 is 15 residues long. V lost 4 bases to trimming and J lost 5 bases; unmatched junction nucleotides: 6. The CDR3, as DNA: TGTGCCAGCAGCGGAGGACTAGCGGGGTGGGAGACCCAGTACTTC. It encodes CASSGGLAGWETQYF.